The source of this T cell receptor beta chain is a study of T cells in Graves' hyperthyroidism and ophthalmopathy. It was RNA transcripts that yielded the amplified TCR beta CDR3 regions. TCR CDR3 underwent first-round RT-PCR with the HTBI primer set. TCRdb independently ran MiXCR on the multiplex PCR reads; one entry per CDR3 protein. The data hold 600,000 or so distinct CDR3 sequences, with about a sixth observed a single time. Findings and limits, study-wide: Blood also showed most of the thyroid clonotypes that were expanded above 0.001. It was a median roughly six months before onset that the model predicted ophthalmopathy.

The table lists this clonotype with many counts. As yet, its antigen is unknown. This receptor was identified in a woman aged 30 to 39 with Graves' hyperthyroidism. Sequences were obtained from blood.

The CDR3 nucleotides are TGTGCCAGCAGCCCGGACGCCGACTTGAACACTGAAGCTTTCTTT. Translation gives CASSPDADLNTEAFF. The genes are TRBV28 and TRBJ1-1; D remains unclear. Trimming stripped 6 bases from V and 0 bases from J, with 14 bases between. The CDR3 consists of 15 residues. Germline V CDR1 and CDR2: MDHEN, SYDVKM.